This T cell receptor (beta chain) was obtained from a study of immune cell composition in non-small cell lung cancer. Study-wide context: Most cases were lung adenocarcinoma or squamous cell carcinoma.

TCRdb's copy holds only in-frame clones and misses some; the assay was immunoSEQ multiplex PCR. The data contain about 4,000 clones, roughly 77% of them seen just once; the ten biggest clones take up 20% to 25%. The V and J ends lost 7 bases and 4 bases respectively, with 17 bases between them. This CDR3 comprises 15 residues. CDR1 is LNHDA, CDR2 SQIVND, per germline (reference sequence). The chain joins TRBV19 to TRBJ1-5; possibly TRBD1 for D (5 bases). Sequenced: lung tumor tissue. This receptor was identified in a human donor with non-small cell lung cancer. As DNA, the CDR3 is TGTGCCAGTACCAGGGCGGGGGAAACTAATCAGCCCCAGCATTTT. Protein: CASTRAGETNQPQHF.